Included here is one T cell receptor (beta chain) sequence, with context. Trimming took off 0 bases at V and 2 bases at J, with 14 bases between the two ends. CDR3 length: 17 residues. Germline V lookup: CDR1 WNHNN, CDR2 SYGVQD (reference sequence). These data are taken from a study of blood T cell repertoires in COVID-19. Study context: COVID-19 samples from acute and convalescent phases originated in the United States, Italy and Spain. PBMCs, B-cell-depleted T cells, or T cells provided the cDNA or gDNA that made up the material.

In the original processing: How many nucleated cells were present was estimated from reference gene primer amplification. Sequencing used immunoSEQ multiplex PCR; TCRdb keeps in-frame clones, though not all of them. V, J and clone size were drawn from that table, and D and trimming were deduced from the DNA. Among approximately 29,000 clones listed, over 75% were seen once. This chain joins TRBV10-1 and TRBJ2-4, with D perhaps matching TRBD2 (6 bases). The specimen was peripheral blood. This receptor was taken from an older woman with active COVID-19. The DNA of the CDR3 is TGCGCCAGCAGTGAGTCGGTGGGGGGTCGGTCCAAAAACATTCAGTACTTC. It is translated as CASSESVGGRSKNIQYF.